Listed below are T cell receptor beta chains from one sample, sequenced in a study of blood T cells in healthy people across ages. TCRdb ran MiXCR on the 5' RACE reads and lists one entry per CDR3 protein. The repertoire holds under 950,000 distinct CDR3 sequences, with around a fifth as singletons. The sample taken for sequencing was blood. These receptors were collected from a man aged 65 to 79 in good health. The CDR3 runs from the conserved cysteine through the conserved F or W. Only some rows state a clone size, as once, few, many or a class for expanded clones.

abundance | v_gene | CDR3aa
few | TRBV6-1 | CASSPRDWGAINEQYF
few | TRBV5-5 | CASAPTANYGYTF
. | TRBV25-1 | CASSESNRGEQYF
. | TRBV7-9 | CASSLASSQNIQYF
few | TRBV30 | CAWRAQGSYTEAFF
. | TRBV18 | CASSPISTGPSTDTQYF
few | TRBV5-1 | CASSFYRTSGASYEQYF
. | TRBV2 | CASSGEPPEKLFF
few | TRBV5-8 | CASSLAVSSNTDTQYF
few | TRBV12-3/TRBV12-4 | CASTKDRGYGYTF
few | TRBV4-3 | CASSQDLQGVITQYF
once | TRBV29-1 | CSVGDRGNLNTEAFF
. | TRBV10-3 | CAIGLGQGNSPLHF
few | TRBV25-1 | CASSGDPGVDYGYTF
few | TRBV12-3/TRBV12-4 | CASSLARLAGPNEQFF
few | TRBV6-6 | CASSPRTNTGELFF
once | TRBV30 | CARSGGGGYTF
. | TRBV7-3 | CASSLGSSSETQYF
. | TRBV5-1 | CASSLDADSNQPQHF
few | TRBV12-3/TRBV12-4 | CASSPGTSGAINTQYF